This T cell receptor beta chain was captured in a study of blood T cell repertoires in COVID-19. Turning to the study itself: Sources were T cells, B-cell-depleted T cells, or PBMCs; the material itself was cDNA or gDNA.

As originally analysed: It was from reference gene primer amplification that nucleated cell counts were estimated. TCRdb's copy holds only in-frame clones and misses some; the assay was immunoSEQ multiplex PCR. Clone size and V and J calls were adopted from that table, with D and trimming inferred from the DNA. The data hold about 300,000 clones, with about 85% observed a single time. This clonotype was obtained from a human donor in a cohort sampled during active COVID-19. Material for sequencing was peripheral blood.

CDR3 bases: TGTGCCAGCAGCTCAAACAGGGGCTTAGGAAACACCATATATTTT. Translated: CASSSNRGLGNTIYF. The chain employs TRBV5-4 and TRBJ1-3; 7 bases align to TRBD1. The CDR3 has 15 residues. Germline V gene sequence: CDR1 SGHNT, CDR2 YYREEE (reference sequence). V shed 3 bases and J 4 bases; nucleotides not matched to a gene: 7. Using reference TRBV5-4 and TRBJ1-3 for the parts outside the CDR3, the full variable domain is ETGVTQSPTHLIKTRGQQVTLRCSSQSGHNTVSWYQQALGQGPQFIFQYYREEENGRGNFPPRFSGLQFPNYSSELNVNALELDDSALYLCASSSNRGLGNTIYFGEGSWLTVV.